This T cell receptor (beta chain) was sequenced during a study of blood T cell repertoires in COVID-19. For the study at large: PBMCs, B-cell-depleted T cells, or T cells provided the cDNA or gDNA that made up the material.

The germline CDR1 and CDR2 sequences are MDHEN and SYDVKM. V shed 6 bases and J 13 bases; nucleotides not matched to a gene: 13. The CDR3 spans 15 residues. Original analysis: Amplified reference gene primers provided the basis for estimating nucleated cell counts. Some clones are missing from TCRdb's copy, which holds only in-frame ones; the method was immunoSEQ multiplex PCR. V, J and clone size reflect that table, while D and trimming were determined from the DNA. The sample yields around 230,000 clones, approximately 90% seen once. Source material: peripheral blood. The clonotype was recovered from a man younger than 45 who had recovered from COVID-19. The V and J genes are TRBV28 and TRBJ1-6; 9 bases align to TRBD1. In nucleotides, the CDR3 is TGTGCCAGCAGGCTGACCGGGACAGGGACGGTCCCCCTCCACTTT. Its protein product is CASRLTGTGTVPLHF. Using reference TRBV28 and TRBJ1-6 for the parts outside the CDR3, the full variable domain is DVKVTQSSRYLVKRTGEKVFLECVQDMDHENMFWYRQDPGLGLRLIYFSYDVKMKEKGDIPEGYSVSREKKERFSLILESASTNQTSMYLCASRLTGTGTVPLHFGNGTRLTVT.